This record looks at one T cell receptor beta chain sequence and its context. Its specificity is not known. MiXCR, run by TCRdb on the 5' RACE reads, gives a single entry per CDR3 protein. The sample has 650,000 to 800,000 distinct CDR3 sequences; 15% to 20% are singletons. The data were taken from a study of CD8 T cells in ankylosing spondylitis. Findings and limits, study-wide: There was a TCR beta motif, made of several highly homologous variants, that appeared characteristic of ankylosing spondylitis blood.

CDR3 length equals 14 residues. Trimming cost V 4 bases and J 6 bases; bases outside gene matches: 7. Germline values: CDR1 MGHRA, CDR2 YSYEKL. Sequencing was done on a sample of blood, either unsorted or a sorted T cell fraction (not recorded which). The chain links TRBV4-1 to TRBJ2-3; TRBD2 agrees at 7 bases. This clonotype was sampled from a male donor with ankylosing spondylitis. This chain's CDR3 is CASSPYGGSDTQYF. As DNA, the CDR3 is TGCGCCAGCAGCCCCTACGGCGGGAGTGATACGCAGTATTTT.